The 29 T cell receptor beta chains reported below all come from one sample, sequenced in a study of blood T cell repertoires in COVID-19. Using immunoSEQ multiplex PCR, the repertoire was profiled, and TCRdb retains in-frame clones only, with some absent. Seen here are over 150,000 clones, approximately 85% observed once, and the top ten hold 6.2%. The material sequenced was PBMCs or T cells enriched from blood (not recorded which). The receptors were gathered from a man aged 40-55 years who had recovered from COVID-19.

V and J are TRBV11-2 and TRBJ2-7; D is undetermined. This CDR3 region has 13 residues. Trimming removed 3 bases from V and 0 bases from J, with 6 bases in between. CDR1 SGHAT and CDR2 FQNNGV come from the germline V gene. The CDR3 region has the DNA TGTGCCAGCAGCTTGGGCAACTCCTACGAGCAGTACTTC. Translating it yields CASSLGNSYEQYF.

The chain carries TRBV6-5 and TRBJ1-1; D gene unclear. V was pared by 0 bases and J by 2 bases, with 7 bases between. The CDR3 is made up of 14 amino acids. Germline V lookup: CDR1 MNHEY, CDR2 SVGAGI. In DNA form, the CDR3 reads TGTGCCAGCAGTTACTCCCACAGAAACACTGAAGCTTTCTTT. Translated: CASSYSHRNTEAFF.

The chain combines TRBV5-5 with TRBJ1-1, with a possible D match to TRBD1 (6 bases). V lost 6 bases and J 1 base, leaving 16 bases between the germline ends. CDR1 is SGHKS, CDR2 YYEKEE, per germline (reference sequence). The CDR3 contains 15 residues. CDR3 sequence reads: CASTPRDNRNTEAFF. CDR3 DNA sequence: TGTGCCAGCACCCCCCGGGACAACCGGAACACTGAAGCTTTCTTT.

V is TRBV5-6 and J is TRBJ1-1, with 8 bases that match TRBD1. V lost 4 bases to trimming and J lost 2 bases; unmatched junction nucleotides: 10. The CDR3 is made up of 16 amino acids. Germline values: CDR1 SGHDT, CDR2 YYEEEE. Here the CDR3 DNA reads TGTGCCAGCAGCGACAGGGGTACCCCACTTAACACTGAAGCTTTCTTT. Translation: CASSDRGTPLNTEAFF.

CDR3 in DNA: TGTGCCAGCAGCTCACAAACCACAGATACGCAGTATTTT. Translation: CASSSQTTDTQYF. This sequence joins TRBV27 and TRBJ2-3; D is unclear. This CDR3 region has 13 residues. The germline V gene has CDR1 MNHEY and CDR2 SMNVEV (reference sequence). V dropped 6 bases and J dropped 2 bases, with 9 bases sitting between them.

V usage is TRBV25-1 and J usage is TRBJ1-6, with D maybe TRBD1 (5 bases). The germline V gene has CDR1 MGHDK and CDR2 SYGVNS. The CDR3 runs to 14 residues. Trimming pared 10 bases from V and 11 bases from J, leaving 21 bases between. CDR3 amino acids: CATSGGGVWTPLHF. In DNA form, the CDR3 reads TGTGCCACCTCGGGGGGGGGAGTTTGGACACCCCTCCACTTT.

The rearrangement uses TRBV7-6 and TRBJ2-3, with a weak D call TRBD2 (6 bases). Trimming cost V 0 bases and J 5 bases, with 18 bases left between them. Germline-derived CDR1 and CDR2 are SGHVS and FNYEAQ. The CDR3 extends over 17 amino acids. Written as DNA, the CDR3 is TGTGCCAGCAGCTTAGCGTCAGGGCGCCAAGCGGGAGATACGCAGTATTTT. This gives the protein CASSLASGRQAGDTQYF.

The chain employs TRBV29-1 and TRBJ1-5, with 7 bases matching TRBD1. The V gene end was trimmed by 4 bases and the J gene end by 3 bases; junction bases not matched to a gene: 3. The length of the CDR3 is 13 residues. The V gene's germline CDR1 is SQVTM and CDR2 ANQGSEA. In DNA, the CDR3 is TGCAGCGTTGGCAGGGGGGCCAATCAGCCCCAGCATTTT. Translated, it gives CSVGRGANQPQHF.

This sequence joins TRBV5-1 and TRBJ2-1, with 14 bases aligning to TRBD2. The CDR3 runs 17 residues. After removal of 4 bases from V and 2 bases from J, the junction contained 5 bases not matched to a gene. CDR1 is SGHRS and CDR2 is YFSETQ in the germline V gene. CDR3 in amino acids: CASSPGLAGDPYNEQFF. The CDR3 DNA reads TGCGCCAGCAGCCCGGGACTAGCGGGAGATCCCTACAATGAGCAGTTCTTC.

The chain is built from TRBV27 and TRBJ2-7; a possible D gene is TRBD2 (6 bases). Looked up from germline, CDR1 is MNHEY and CDR2 is SMNVEV (reference sequence). The CDR3 consists of 15 residues. V dropped 0 bases and J dropped 5 bases, with 14 bases sitting between them. CDR3 in DNA: TGTGCCAGCAGTTTATCGGGGAGGTCCCCCCACGAGCAGTACTTC. This sequence encodes CASSLSGRSPHEQYF.

This clone was detected only once. This rearrangement joins TRBV20-1 to TRBJ2-7; D unclear. With 5 bases removed from V and 7 bases from J, the gap between germline ends came to 9 bases. CDR3 length: 10 residues. The germline CDR1 and CDR2 sequences are DFQATT and SNEGSKA (reference sequence). As DNA, the CDR3 is TGCAGTGCTTCGTTCGGGGAGCAGTACTTC. Its translation: CSASFGEQYF.

The chain employs TRBV5-1 and TRBJ2-2, with a weak D call TRBD1 (5 bases). Germline values: CDR1 SGHRS, CDR2 YFSETQ. The CDR3 length is 14 residues. Trimming removed 7 bases at V and 2 bases at J, with 12 bases between. The CDR3 DNA reads TGCGCCAGCGCGCAAAGGGGAAACACCGGGGAGCTGTTTTTT. Its protein is CASAQRGNTGELFF.

This chain's CDR3 is CASSVQKGIPDTQYF. The CDR3 DNA follows: TGTGCCAGCAGCGTTCAAAAGGGGATCCCAGATACGCAGTATTTT. The chain recombines TRBV9 with TRBJ2-3, with TRBD1 as a possible D gene (5 bases). Germline CDR1 is SGDLS and CDR2 is YYNGEE. Trimming pared 2 bases from V and 4 bases from J, leaving 14 bases between. The CDR3 totals 15 residues.

This clone was seen once. This sequence joins TRBV30 and TRBJ1-5; D is undetermined. Germline lookup yields CDR1 GTSNPN and CDR2 SVGIG (reference sequence). The CDR3 is 13 residues long. V was cut by 3 bases and J by 1 base, with 7 bases left in between. The CDR3 spells CAWSGISNQPQHF. As DNA, the CDR3 is TGTGCCTGGAGCGGTATAAGCAATCAGCCCCAGCATTTT.

The chain has TRBV28 and TRBJ2-5; 9 nucleotides line up with TRBD1. The CDR3 loop spans 16 amino acids. Losses at the gene ends were 1 base for V and 0 bases for J; bases not matched to a gene: 3. Germline V lookup: CDR1 MDHEN, CDR2 SYDVKM. The CDR3 sequence: CASSLLRQGDQETQYF. As DNA, the CDR3 is TGTGCCAGCAGTTTATTAAGACAGGGGGACCAAGAGACCCAGTACTTC. Full variable domain (rest looked up from reference TRBV28 and TRBJ2-5): DVKVTQSSRYLVKRTGEKVFLECVQDMDHENMFWYRQDPGLGLRLIYFSYDVKMKEKGDIPEGYSVSREKKERFSLILESASTNQTSMYLCASSLLRQGDQETQYFGPGTRLLVL.

V is TRBV27 and J is TRBJ2-6, with 8 bases aligning to TRBD1. The CDR3 sequence is 18 residues long. Per germline, CDR1 MNHEY and CDR2 SMNVEV (reference sequence). V dropped 8 bases and J dropped 0; count of bases not matched to a gene: 12. The CDR3 is CASRNPGTGNSGANVLTF. The CDR3 nucleotides are TGTGCCAGCCGAAACCCCGGGACAGGAAACTCTGGGGCCAACGTCCTGACTTTC.

The genes are TRBV7-2 and TRBJ2-1; 11 bases map to TRBD2. This CDR3 comprises 16 residues. With 3 bases clipped from V and 8 bases from J, the junction kept 9 bases outside the gene matches. Per the germline V gene, CDR1 is SGHTA and CDR2 is FQGNSA. CDR3 residues: CASSFPLAGGIDEQFF. The CDR3 coding sequence is TGTGCCAGCAGCTTCCCGCTAGCGGGAGGTATTGATGAGCAGTTCTTC.

This chain joins TRBV3-1 (or the pseudogene TRBV3-2) and TRBJ1-1; D is perhaps TRBD1 (5 bases). Germline V gives CDR1 LGHDT, CDR2 YNNKEL (reference sequence). The V and J ends lost 8 bases and 7 bases respectively, with 26 bases between them. CDR3 size: 16 residues. The CDR3 sequence is CASYGVWGEQRNEAFF. As DNA, the CDR3 is TGTGCCAGCTATGGTGTTTGGGGGGAACAGAGAAATGAAGCTTTCTTT.

This chain links TRBV9 with TRBJ1-2, with TRBD1 matching 8 bases. CDR3 length: 15 amino acids. CDR1 SGDLS and CDR2 YYNGEE come from the germline V gene. V trimming: 0 bases; J trimming: 2 bases; junction bases outside the gene matches: 3. CDR3 protein: CASSVETGANYGYTF. The CDR3 DNA sequence: TGTGCCAGCAGCGTAGAGACAGGGGCCAACTATGGCTACACCTTC.

The chain joins TRBV30 to TRBJ1-2; the D gene is possibly TRBD1 (5 bases). The CDR3 consists of 14 residues. CDR1 and CDR2 from the germline V gene are GTSNPN and SVGIG (reference sequence). The ends were cut back, 0 bases at V and 8 bases at J, with 16 bases in the middle. The DNA for the CDR3 is TGTGCCTGGAGTGTACGCTTGGGGCGCGGAGGCTACACCTTC. It yields the protein CAWSVRLGRGGYTF.

There are a few counts of this clone. The chain joins TRBV6-5 to TRBJ1-4; 9 nucleotides match TRBD1. Trimming cost V 6 bases and J 1 base; bases outside gene matches: 3. Germline lookup yields CDR1 MNHEY and CDR2 SVGAGI. This CDR3 is 15 amino acids long. The CDR3 here is CASRRTGETNEKLFF. The CDR3 DNA is TGTGCCAGCAGGAGGACAGGGGAAACTAATGAAAAACTGTTTTTT.

J is TRBJ1-3 and V is TRBV3-1 (or the pseudogene TRBV3-2); TRBD1 matches at 10 bases. The CDR3 loop spans 18 amino acids. Trimming at V came to 0 bases and at J to 2 bases, leaving 7 bases not matched to a gene. CDR1 and CDR2 from the germline V gene are LGHDT and YNNKEL (reference sequence). CDR3 amino acids: CASSQDAGQGGTGNTIYF. CDR3 nucleotides: TGTGCCAGCAGCCAAGACGCCGGACAGGGGGGAACTGGAAACACCATATATTTT.

This clone appeared once. This rearrangement joins TRBV28 to TRBJ1-5, with D maybe TRBD1 (5 bases). Germline lookup yields CDR1 MDHEN and CDR2 SYDVKM. V gave up 1 base and J gave up 4 bases, with 8 bases separating them. The CDR3 runs 14 residues. CDR3: CASSLSQVNQPQHF. Here the CDR3 DNA reads TGTGCCAGCAGTTTATCACAGGTGAATCAGCCCCAGCATTTT.

The chain joins TRBV3-1 (or the pseudogene TRBV3-2) to TRBJ1-3; weak D call: TRBD1 (5 bases). Trimming stripped 4 bases from V and 8 bases from J, with 15 bases between. The CDR3 spans 14 residues. The germline gives CDR1 LGHDT, CDR2 YNNKEL (reference sequence). The DNA for the CDR3 is TGTGCCAGCAGCCGCCCAGGAACGGGGGACACCATATATTTT. This gives the protein CASSRPGTGDTIYF.

The chain combines TRBV29-1 with TRBJ1-2; possible D gene TRBD1, 6 bases. Trimming removed 7 bases at V and 8 bases at J, with 14 bases between. The CDR3 covers 11 residues. Germline CDR1 and CDR2: SQVTM and ANQGSEA. Written as DNA, the CDR3 is TGCAGCGCCCGGGGGGGCTGGGGCTACACCTTC. Protein: CSARGGWGYTF.

This chain uses TRBV6-5 with TRBJ2-7, with D possibly being TRBD1 (6 bases). Trimming removed 11 bases from V and 4 bases from J, with 18 bases in between. The germline V gene has CDR1 MNHEY and CDR2 SVGAGI. The CDR3 extends over 13 amino acids. Here the CDR3 reads CAYPPGHTYEQYF. The CDR3, as DNA: TGTGCCTATCCTCCGGGACATACGTACGAGCAGTACTTC.

The chain is built from TRBV7-3 and TRBJ1-1; D unresolved. CDR1 and CDR2 (germline): SGHTA, FQGTGA. This CDR3 comprises 11 residues. V was clipped by 6 bases and J by 3 bases, with 5 bases between them. The CDR3 DNA reads TGTGCCAGCAGGTCCTACACTGAAGCTTTCTTT. Its protein is CASRSYTEAFF.

This chain connects TRBV18 to TRBJ1-5; D is undetermined. Trimming removed 1 base at V and 0 bases at J, with 13 bases between. Germline V CDR1 and CDR2: KGHSH, LQKENI. This CDR3 spans 17 amino acids. In DNA form, the CDR3 reads TGTGCCAGCTCACCACGTCCGACATCCTATAGCAATCAGCCCCAGCATTTT. It codes for CASSPRPTSYSNQPQHF. The whole variable domain, filled in from reference TRBV18 and TRBJ1-5, reads NAGVMQNPRHLVRRRGQEARLRCSPMKGHSHVYWYRQLPEEGLKFMVYLQKENIIDESGMPKERFSAEFPKEGPSILRIQQVVRGDSAAYFCASSPRPTSYSNQPQHFGDGTRLSIL.

CDR3 bases: TGTGCCTGGAGTTCCCCAGGGGGCGTTTTTCAGCCCCAGCATTTT. Protein: CAWSSPGGVFQPQHF. This chain connects TRBV30 to TRBJ1-5, with 8 bases matching TRBD1. This CDR3 is built from 15 residues. The junction had 9 bases not matched to a gene; V was cut back by 2 bases and J by 6 bases. The germline gives CDR1 GTSNPN, CDR2 SVGIG (reference sequence).